This T cell receptor (beta chain) was sequenced during a study of blood T cells in healthy people across ages. Using a J-beta primer mix together with a sample-barcoded 5' primer, a second PCR was run for roughly 7 to 11 cycles. A template-switch adaptor that had 12 random nucleotides put a tag on each cDNA molecule. Using its own MiXCR run on the 5' RACE reads, TCRdb lists one record per CDR3 protein. This table has approximately 800,000 distinct CDR3 sequences, 35% to 50% appearing once. V was pared by 3 bases and J by 6 bases, with 7 bases of the junction left unmatched. This CDR3 has 16 amino acids. Germline V gene data show CDR1 as LNHNV and CDR2 as YYDKDF (reference sequence).

This TCR was sampled from a man aged 80 or over in good health. V and J are TRBV15 and TRBJ2-3, with 12 bases aligning to TRBD2. Sequencing was carried out using blood. CDR3 coding DNA: TGTGCCACCAGCAGGGGGACTAGCGGGCTGGGGGATACGCAGTATTTT. Amino acids: CATSRGTSGLGDTQYF.